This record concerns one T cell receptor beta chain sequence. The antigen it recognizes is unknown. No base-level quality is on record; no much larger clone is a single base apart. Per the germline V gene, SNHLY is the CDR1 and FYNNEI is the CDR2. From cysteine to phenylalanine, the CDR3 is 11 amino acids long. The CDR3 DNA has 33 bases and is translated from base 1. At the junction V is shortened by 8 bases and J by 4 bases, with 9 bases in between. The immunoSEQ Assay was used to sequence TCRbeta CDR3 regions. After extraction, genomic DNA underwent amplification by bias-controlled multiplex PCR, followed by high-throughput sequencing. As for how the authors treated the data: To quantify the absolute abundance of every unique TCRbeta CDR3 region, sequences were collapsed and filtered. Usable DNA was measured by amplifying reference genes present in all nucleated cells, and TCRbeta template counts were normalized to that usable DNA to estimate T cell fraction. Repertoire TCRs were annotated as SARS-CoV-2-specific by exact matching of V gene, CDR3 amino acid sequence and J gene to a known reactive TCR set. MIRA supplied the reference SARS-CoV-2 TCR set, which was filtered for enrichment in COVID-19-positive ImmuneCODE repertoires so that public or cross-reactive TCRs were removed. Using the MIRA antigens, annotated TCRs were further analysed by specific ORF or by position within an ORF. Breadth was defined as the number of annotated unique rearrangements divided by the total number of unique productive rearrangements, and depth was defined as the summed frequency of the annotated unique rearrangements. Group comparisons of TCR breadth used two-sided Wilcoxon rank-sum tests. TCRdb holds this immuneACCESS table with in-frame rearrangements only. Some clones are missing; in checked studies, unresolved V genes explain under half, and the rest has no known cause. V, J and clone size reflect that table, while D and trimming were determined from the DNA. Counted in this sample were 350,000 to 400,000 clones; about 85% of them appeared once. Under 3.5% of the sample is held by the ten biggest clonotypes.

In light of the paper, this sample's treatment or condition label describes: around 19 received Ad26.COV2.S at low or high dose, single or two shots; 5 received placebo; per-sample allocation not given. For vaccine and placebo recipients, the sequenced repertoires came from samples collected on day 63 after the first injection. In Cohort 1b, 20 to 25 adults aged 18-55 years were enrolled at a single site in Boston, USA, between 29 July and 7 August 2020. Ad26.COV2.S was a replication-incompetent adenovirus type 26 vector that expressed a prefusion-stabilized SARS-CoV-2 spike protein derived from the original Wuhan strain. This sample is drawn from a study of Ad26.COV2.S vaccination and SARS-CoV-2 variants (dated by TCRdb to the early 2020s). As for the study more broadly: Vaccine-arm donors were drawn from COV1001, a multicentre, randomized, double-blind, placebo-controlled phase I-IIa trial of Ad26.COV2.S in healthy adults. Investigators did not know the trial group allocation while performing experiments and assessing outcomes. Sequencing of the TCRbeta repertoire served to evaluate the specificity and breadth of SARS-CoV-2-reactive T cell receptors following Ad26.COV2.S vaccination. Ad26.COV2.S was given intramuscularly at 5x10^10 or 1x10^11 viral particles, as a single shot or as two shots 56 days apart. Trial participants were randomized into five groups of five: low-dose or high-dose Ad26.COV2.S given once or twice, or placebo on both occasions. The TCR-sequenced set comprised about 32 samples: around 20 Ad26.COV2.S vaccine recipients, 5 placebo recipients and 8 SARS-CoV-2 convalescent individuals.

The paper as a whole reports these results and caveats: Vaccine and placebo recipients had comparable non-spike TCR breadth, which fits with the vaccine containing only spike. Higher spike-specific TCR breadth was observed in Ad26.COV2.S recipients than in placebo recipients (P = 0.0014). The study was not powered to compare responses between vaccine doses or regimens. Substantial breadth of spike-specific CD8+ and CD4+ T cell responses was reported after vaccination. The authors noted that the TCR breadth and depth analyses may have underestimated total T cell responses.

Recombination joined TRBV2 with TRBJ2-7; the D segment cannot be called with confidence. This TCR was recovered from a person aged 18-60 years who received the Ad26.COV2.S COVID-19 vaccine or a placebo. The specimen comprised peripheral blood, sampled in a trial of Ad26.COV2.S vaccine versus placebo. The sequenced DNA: TGTGCCAGCCTTCAGTCTTACGAGCAGTACTTC. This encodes CASLQSYEQYF.